One and the same sample provided the 19 T cell receptor beta chains below, sequenced in a study of cytotoxic CD8 clonotypes in ibrutinib-treated CLL (dated by TCRdb to about 2021). The time point label for this specimen denotes: progressive disease on ibrutinib. The protocol used for the library was the immunoSEQ multiplex PCR assay. TCRdb carries this immuneACCESS record with in-frame sequences only. Its versions omit some clonotypes, under half of them owing to an unresolved V gene in the studies checked, with the rest unexplained. In this sample the table shows some 23,000 clones, around 69% of which occur a single time. Roughly half of the sample belongs to the ten largest clones. This specimen was PBMCs, taken at disease progression, from a patient treated with ibrutinib. Receptor source: a human donor with chronic lymphocytic leukemia.

The rearrangement uses TRBV5-1 and TRBJ1-1, with D perhaps TRBD1 (6 bases). The CDR3 length is 17 residues. Germline-derived CDR1 and CDR2 are SGHRS and YFSETQ. V was trimmed by 1 base and J by 1 base, leaving 17 bases between them. Here the CDR3 reads CASSLLSSGAKNTEAFF. The CDR3 DNA reads TGCGCCAGCAGCTTGTTATCGTCAGGGGCAAAGAACACTGAAGCTTTCTTT.

The chain couples TRBV4-1 to TRBJ1-4, with 7 positions matching TRBD1. Germline CDR1 is MGHRA and CDR2 is YSYEKL. The length of the CDR3 is 15 residues. The J segment lost 5 bases and the V segment lost 4 bases, leaving 7 bases of the junction unmatched. This CDR3 reads CASSPLGQANEKLFF. DNA for the CDR3: TGCGCCAGCAGCCCCCTTGGACAGGCGAATGAAAAACTGTTTTTT.

The V gene is TRBV5-1, the J gene TRBJ1-1; no reliable D call. Germline assignment: CDR1 SGHRS and CDR2 YFSETQ. Trimming shortened V by 0 bases and J by 5 bases, and 11 bases separated the two germline ends. This CDR3 has 14 residues. CDR3 DNA: TGCGCCAGCAGCTTGGAAAACGGGTGGACTGAAGCTTTCTTT. This sequence encodes CASSLENGWTEAFF. The full variable domain, rest sourced from reference TRBV5-1 and TRBJ1-1, is KAGVTQTPRYLIKTRGQQVTLSCSPISGHRSVSWYQQTPGQGLQFLFEYFSETQRNKGNFPGRFSGRQFSNSRSEMNVSTLELGDSALYLCASSLENGWTEAFFGQGTRLTVV.

This clone was seen once. This chain connects TRBV7-8 to TRBJ1-2; D remains unclear. V was shortened by 4 bases and J by 3 bases, with 9 bases between the two germline ends. The CDR3 runs to 13 residues. Looked up from germline, CDR1 is SGHVS and CDR2 is FQNEAQ. The CDR3 coding sequence is TGTGCCAGCAGCTCGCGGGGTCACTATGGCTACACCTTC. Amino acid sequence: CASSSRGHYGYTF.

The V gene is TRBV19, the J gene TRBJ1-5, with D perhaps matching TRBD1 (6 bases). Germline CDR1 is LNHDA and CDR2 is SQIVND (reference sequence). V lost 7 bases and J 4 bases, leaving 20 bases between the germline ends. The CDR3 extends over 16 amino acids. CDR3 loop: CASTNGAGGRNQPQHF. CDR3 bases: TGTGCCAGTACCAATGGGGCCGGGGGCCGAAATCAGCCCCAGCATTTT. The whole variable domain, remainder taken from reference TRBV19 and TRBJ1-5, is DGGITQSPKYLFRKEGQNVTLSCEQNLNHDAMYWYRQDPGQGLRLIYYSQIVNDFQKGDIAEGYSVSREKKESFPLTVTSAQKNPTAFYLCASTNGAGGRNQPQHFGDGTRLSIL.

Comment on this clone: At one end, the junction sequence differs from germline, possibly due to a read error. CDR3 coding DNA: TGCGCCAGCAGCTTGGCAGGACAGGGCTACGAGCAGTACTTC. Amino acids: CASSLAGQGYEQYF. This chain connects TRBV7-9 to TRBJ2-7; 8 bases match TRBD1. The CDR3 covers 14 residues. Germline CDR1 reads SEHNR; CDR2 reads FQNEAQ (reference sequence).

CDR3 sequence (DNA): TGTGCCAGCAGCCAACGACGGATCTATGGCTACACCTTC. Translated: CASSQRRIYGYTF. The V gene is TRBV11-2, the J gene TRBJ1-2; no reliable D call. Germline CDR1 is SGHAT and CDR2 is FQNNGV. The CDR3 runs 13 residues. Trimming stripped 5 bases from V and 4 bases from J, with 11 bases between.

CDR3 loop: CASSPPWSDEQYF. In DNA form, the CDR3 reads TGCGCCAGCAGCCCACCATGGAGCGACGAGCAGTACTTC. The chain carries TRBV5-1 and TRBJ2-7; unclear D gene. With 4 bases removed from V and 5 bases from J, the gap between germline ends came to 13 bases. Germline V gene lookup returns CDR1 SGHRS and CDR2 YFSETQ. This CDR3 comprises 13 residues.

This chain links TRBV5-1 with TRBJ2-7; possibly TRBD1 for D (5 bases). The germline V gene encodes CDR1 SGHRS and CDR2 YFSETQ. The CDR3 is made up of 15 amino acids. V shed 4 bases and J shed 0 bases, with 14 bases lying between them. The DNA of the CDR3 is TGCGCCAGCAGCCGGGCGACAGTTAGCTCCTACGAGCAGTACTTC. It yields the protein CASSRATVSSYEQYF.

The chain couples TRBV7-3 to TRBJ1-2; TRBD1 is a possible D gene (6 bases). The CDR3 covers 11 residues. V dropped 11 bases and J dropped 7 bases, with 14 bases sitting between them. The germline V gene has CDR1 SGHTA and CDR2 FQGTGA. This CDR3 reads CAYGGLVGYTF. The CDR3 nucleotides read TGTGCCTATGGGGGCCTAGTTGGCTACACCTTC.

CDR3 sequence reads: CASSMVPGLPDTQYF. The CDR3 bases are TGTGCCAGTAGTATGGTCCCGGGACTACCAGATACGCAGTATTTT. The chain carries TRBV19 and TRBJ2-3; 7 nucleotides align to TRBD2. V dropped 3 bases and J dropped 4; count of bases not matched to a gene: 7. CDR3 length: 15 amino acids. CDR1 is LNHDA, CDR2 SQIVND, per germline (reference sequence).

This clone has a handful of counts. This sequence joins TRBV7-3 and TRBJ1-3; a weak D match, TRBD1 (5 bases). Germline CDR1 reads SGHTA; CDR2 reads FQGTGA. The germline V and J ends were trimmed by 5 bases and 4 bases, with 15 bases remaining between them. The length of the CDR3 is 15 residues. This chain's CDR3 is CASSRTGGAGNTIYF. The DNA for the CDR3 is TGTGCCAGCAGCCGAACGGGAGGGGCCGGAAACACCATATATTTT.

The CDR3 DNA follows: TGTGCCACCAGCAGTTTGCTAGCGGGGGCCGGGGAGCTGTTTTTT. As protein: CATSSLLAGAGELFF. The chain carries TRBV15 and TRBJ2-2, with 10 bases fitting TRBD2. Trimming removed 3 bases from V and 6 bases from J; junction bases left unmatched: 4. The CDR3 totals 15 residues. Germline V lookup: CDR1 LNHNV, CDR2 YYDKDF (reference sequence).

This sequence joins TRBV4-2 and TRBJ2-7; TRBD1 is a possible D gene (5 bases). V was shortened by 4 bases and J by 5 bases, with 18 bases between the two germline ends. Germline V gene lookup returns CDR1 LGHNA and CDR2 YNFKEQ. The CDR3 length is 15 residues. Here the CDR3 DNA reads TGTGCCAGCAGCCTCAAGTCAGGGTTTCGGGACGAGCAGTACTTC. It is translated as CASSLKSGFRDEQYF.

The chain links TRBV4-1 to TRBJ1-1; D gene ambiguous. Trimming left V 2 bases short and J 7 bases short, with 14 bases between. This CDR3 is 14 amino acids long. Germline values: CDR1 MGHRA, CDR2 YSYEKL. The CDR3 is CASSQPHRSFEAFF. The CDR3 DNA is TGCGCCAGCAGCCAACCGCATCGGTCTTTTGAAGCTTTCTTT.

This clone ranks as medium-sized (0.01 to 0.1%). This chain joins TRBV7-3 and TRBJ2-6; 7 nucleotides agree with TRBD1. The CDR3 has 17 residues. Per the germline V gene, CDR1 is SGHTA and CDR2 is FQGTGA. The V segment lost 5 bases and the J segment 4 bases; nucleotides outside the gene matches: 11. The CDR3, as DNA: TGTGCCAGCAGCCTCGACAGGGTGGGGTCCGGGGCCAACGTCCTGACTTTC. It encodes CASSLDRVGSGANVLTF.

In this sample, this clone turned up a few times. DNA for the CDR3: TGTGCCAGCAGCTTAGAGGTCGTCCTTTTATCTAACTATGGCTACACCTTC. Translation gives CASSLEVVLLSNYGYTF. The chain combines TRBV11-2 with TRBJ1-2; D not certain. Germline V gene sequence: CDR1 SGHAT, CDR2 FQNNGV. V gave up 0 bases and J gave up 0 bases, with 14 bases separating them. The CDR3 loop spans 17 amino acids.

This clone appeared a few times. The chain links TRBV18 to TRBJ2-7, with 10 bases identical to TRBD1. CDR1 KGHSH and CDR2 LQKENI come from the germline V gene. V was pared by 2 bases and J by 2 bases, with 0 bases of the junction left unmatched. The CDR3 length is 14 residues. The chain's CDR3 is CASSPGTGAYEQYF. CDR3 DNA sequence: TGTGCCAGCTCACCAGGGACAGGGGCCTACGAGCAGTACTTC.

This clone turned up a few times. The gene calls are TRBV4-1 and TRBJ1-1; TRBD1 agrees at 9 bases. CDR3 length equals 15 residues. Unmatched junction bases numbered 5, after V lost 2 bases and J lost 4 bases. The V gene's germline CDR1 is MGHRA and CDR2 YSYEKL. CDR3 nucleotide sequence: TGCGCCAGCAGCCAACAACAGGGGGCAGGCACTGAAGCTTTCTTT. Translated, it gives CASSQQQGAGTEAFF.